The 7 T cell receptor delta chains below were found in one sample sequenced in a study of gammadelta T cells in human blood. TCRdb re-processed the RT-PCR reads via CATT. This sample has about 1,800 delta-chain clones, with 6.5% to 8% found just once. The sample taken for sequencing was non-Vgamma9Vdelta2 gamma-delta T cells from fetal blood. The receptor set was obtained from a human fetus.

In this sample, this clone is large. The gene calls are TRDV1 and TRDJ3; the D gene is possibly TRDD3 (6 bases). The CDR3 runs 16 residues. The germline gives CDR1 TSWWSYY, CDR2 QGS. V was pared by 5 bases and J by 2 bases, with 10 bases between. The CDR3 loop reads CALGNWDTWDTRQMFF. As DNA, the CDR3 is TGTGCTCTTGGGAACTGGGATACCTGGGACACCCGACAGATGTTTTTC.

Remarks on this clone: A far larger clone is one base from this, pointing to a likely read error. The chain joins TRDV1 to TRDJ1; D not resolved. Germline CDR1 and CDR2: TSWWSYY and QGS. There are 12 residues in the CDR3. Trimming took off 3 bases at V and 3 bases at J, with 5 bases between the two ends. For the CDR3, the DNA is TGTGCTCTTGGGGACTACCCCGATAAACTCATCTTT. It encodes CALGDYPDKLIF.

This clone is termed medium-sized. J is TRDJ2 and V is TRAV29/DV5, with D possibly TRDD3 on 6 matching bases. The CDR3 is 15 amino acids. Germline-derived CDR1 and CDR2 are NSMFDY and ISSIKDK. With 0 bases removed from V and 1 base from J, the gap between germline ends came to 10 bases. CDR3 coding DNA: TGTGCAGCAAGCGCGCGGGGATTTTTGACAGCACAACTCTTCTTT. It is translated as CAASARGFLTAQLFF.

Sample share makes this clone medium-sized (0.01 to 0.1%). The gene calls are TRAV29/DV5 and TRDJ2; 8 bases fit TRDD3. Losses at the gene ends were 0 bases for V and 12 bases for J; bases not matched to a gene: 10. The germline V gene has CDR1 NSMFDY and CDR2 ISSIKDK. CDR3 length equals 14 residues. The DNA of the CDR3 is TGTGCAGCAAGCGCGTGGAATGGGGGATCTAAACTCTTCTTT. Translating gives CAASAWNGGSKLFF.

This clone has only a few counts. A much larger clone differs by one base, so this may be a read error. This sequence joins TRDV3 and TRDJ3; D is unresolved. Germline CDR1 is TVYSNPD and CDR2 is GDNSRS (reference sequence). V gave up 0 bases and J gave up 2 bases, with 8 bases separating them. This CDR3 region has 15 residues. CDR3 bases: TGTGCCTTTAGTCGAGGGCCCTGGGACACCCGACAGATGTTTTTC. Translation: CAFSRGPWDTRQMFF.

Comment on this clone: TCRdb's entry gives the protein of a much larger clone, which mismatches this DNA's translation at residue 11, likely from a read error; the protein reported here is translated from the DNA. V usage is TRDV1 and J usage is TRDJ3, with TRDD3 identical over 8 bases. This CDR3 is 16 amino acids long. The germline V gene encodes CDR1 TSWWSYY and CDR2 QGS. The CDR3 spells CALGELGDWDARQMFF. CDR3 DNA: TGTGCTCTTGGGGAATTGGGGGATTGGGACGCCCGACAGATGTTTTTC.

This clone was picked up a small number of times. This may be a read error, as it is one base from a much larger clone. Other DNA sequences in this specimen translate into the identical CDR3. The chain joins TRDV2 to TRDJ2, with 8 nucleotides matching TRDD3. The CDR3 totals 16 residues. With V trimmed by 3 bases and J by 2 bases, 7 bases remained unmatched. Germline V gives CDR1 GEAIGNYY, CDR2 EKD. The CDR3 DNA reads TGTGCCTGTGACTCCGGTACTGGGGGGTTGACAGCACAACTCTTCTTT. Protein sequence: CACDSGTGGLTAQLFF.